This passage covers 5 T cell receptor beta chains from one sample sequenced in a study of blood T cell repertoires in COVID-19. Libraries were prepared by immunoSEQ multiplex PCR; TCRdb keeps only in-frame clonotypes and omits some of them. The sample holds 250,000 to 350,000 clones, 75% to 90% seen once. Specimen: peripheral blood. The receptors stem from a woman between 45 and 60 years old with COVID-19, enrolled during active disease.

CDR3 sequence: CASSLIGLAGAPGSEQFF. The CDR3, as DNA: TGTGCCAGCAGCTTAATAGGACTAGCGGGAGCGCCGGGGAGTGAGCAGTTCTTC. The V gene is TRBV7-3, the J gene TRBJ2-1; 13 bases fit TRBD2. The length of the CDR3 is 18 residues. Germline V gene data show CDR1 as SGHTA and CDR2 as FQGTGA. V trimming: 1 base; J trimming: 9 bases; junction bases outside the gene matches: 12.

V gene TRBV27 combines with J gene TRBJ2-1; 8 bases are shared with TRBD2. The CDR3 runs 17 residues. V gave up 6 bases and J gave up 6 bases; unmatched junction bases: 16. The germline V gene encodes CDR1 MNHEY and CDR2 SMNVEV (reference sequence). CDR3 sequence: CASRTNTGTGGTNEQFF. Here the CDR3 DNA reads TGTGCCAGCAGAACCAATACCGGGACGGGGGGGACCAATGAGCAGTTCTTC.

The CDR3 sequence: CASSINDQGAKNIQYF. The CDR3 DNA reads TGTGCCAGTAGTATTAACGATCAGGGGGCAAAAAACATTCAGTACTTC. The chain combines TRBV19 with TRBJ2-4; 8 bases line up with TRBD1. CDR1 LNHDA and CDR2 SQIVND come from the germline V gene (reference sequence). V was clipped by 3 bases and J by 4 bases; unmatched bases: 8. This CDR3 is built from 16 residues.

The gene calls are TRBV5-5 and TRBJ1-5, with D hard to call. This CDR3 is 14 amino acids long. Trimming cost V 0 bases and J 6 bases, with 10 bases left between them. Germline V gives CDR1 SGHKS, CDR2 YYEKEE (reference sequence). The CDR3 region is CASSLGQVSQPQHF. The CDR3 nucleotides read TGTGCCAGCAGCTTGGGGCAGGTAAGTCAGCCCCAGCATTTT.

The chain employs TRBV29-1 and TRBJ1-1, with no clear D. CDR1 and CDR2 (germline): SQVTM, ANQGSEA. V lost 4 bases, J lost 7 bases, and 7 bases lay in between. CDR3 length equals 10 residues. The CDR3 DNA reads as TGCAGCGTTGCCCAAATTGAAGCTTTCTTT. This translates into CSVAQIEAFF. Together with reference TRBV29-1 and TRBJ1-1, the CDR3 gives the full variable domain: SAVISQKPSRDICQRGTSLTIQCQVDSQVTMMFWYRQQPGQSLTLIATANQGSEATYESGFVIDKFPISRPNLTFSTLTVSNMSPEDSSIYLCSVAQIEAFFGQGTRLTVV.